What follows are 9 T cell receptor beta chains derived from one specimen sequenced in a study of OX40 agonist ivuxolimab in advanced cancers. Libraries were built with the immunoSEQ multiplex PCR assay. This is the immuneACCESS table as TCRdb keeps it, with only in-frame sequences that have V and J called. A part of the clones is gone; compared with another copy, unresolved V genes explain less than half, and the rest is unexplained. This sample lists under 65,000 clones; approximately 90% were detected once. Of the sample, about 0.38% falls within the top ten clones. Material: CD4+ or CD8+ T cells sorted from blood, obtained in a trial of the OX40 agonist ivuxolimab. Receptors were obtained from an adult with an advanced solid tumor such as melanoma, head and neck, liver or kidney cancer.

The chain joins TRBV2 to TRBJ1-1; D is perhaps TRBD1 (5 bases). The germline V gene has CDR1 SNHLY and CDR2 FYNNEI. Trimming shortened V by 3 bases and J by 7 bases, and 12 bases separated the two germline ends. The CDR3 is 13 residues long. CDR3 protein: CASSEEHGGEAFF. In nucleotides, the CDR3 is TGTGCCAGCAGTGAGGAACACGGGGGTGAAGCTTTCTTT.

CDR3 nucleotides: TGTGCCAGCTCATCGACATGGAACTATGGCTACACCTTC. Protein product: CASSSTWNYGYTF. V and J are TRBV18 and TRBJ1-2; D gene unclear. Trimming cost V 5 bases and J 2 bases, with 9 bases left between them. The CDR3 is made up of 13 amino acids. Germline-derived CDR1 and CDR2 are KGHSH and LQKENI.

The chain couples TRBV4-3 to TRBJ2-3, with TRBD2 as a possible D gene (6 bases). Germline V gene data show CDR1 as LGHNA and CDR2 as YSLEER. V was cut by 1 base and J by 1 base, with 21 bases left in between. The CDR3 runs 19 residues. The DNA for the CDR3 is TGCGCCAGCAGCCAAGGTTGGGACTTTAGGTCCCACCGCACAGATACGCAGTATTTT. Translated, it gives CASSQGWDFRSHRTDTQYF.

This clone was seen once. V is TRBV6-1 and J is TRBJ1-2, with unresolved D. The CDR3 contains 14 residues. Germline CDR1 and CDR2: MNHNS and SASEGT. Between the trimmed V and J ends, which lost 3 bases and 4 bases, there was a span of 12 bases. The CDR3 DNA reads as TGTGCCAGCAGTGATGGGTCGCGGGGCTATGGCTACACCTTC. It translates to CASSDGSRGYGYTF.

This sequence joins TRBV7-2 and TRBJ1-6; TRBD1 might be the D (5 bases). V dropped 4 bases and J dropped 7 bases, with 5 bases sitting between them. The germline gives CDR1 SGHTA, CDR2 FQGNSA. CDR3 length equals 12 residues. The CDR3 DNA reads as TGTGCCAGCAGCTGGACAAATTCACCCCTCCACTTT. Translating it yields CASSWTNSPLHF.

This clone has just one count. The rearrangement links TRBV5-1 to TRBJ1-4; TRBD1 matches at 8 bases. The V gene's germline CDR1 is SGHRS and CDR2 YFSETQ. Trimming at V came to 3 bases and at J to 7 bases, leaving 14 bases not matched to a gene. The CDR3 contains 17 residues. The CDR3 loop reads CASSSTFQGAQGEKLFF. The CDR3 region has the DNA TGCGCCAGCAGCTCGACATTTCAGGGGGCGCAAGGTGAAAAACTGTTTTTT.

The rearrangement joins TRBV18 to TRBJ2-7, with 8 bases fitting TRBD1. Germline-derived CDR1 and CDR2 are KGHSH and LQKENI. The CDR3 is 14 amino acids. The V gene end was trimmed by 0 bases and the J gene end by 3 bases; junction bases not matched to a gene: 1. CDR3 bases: TGTGCCAGCTCACCACCCGACAGGGGCTACGAGCAGTACTTC. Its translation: CASSPPDRGYEQYF.

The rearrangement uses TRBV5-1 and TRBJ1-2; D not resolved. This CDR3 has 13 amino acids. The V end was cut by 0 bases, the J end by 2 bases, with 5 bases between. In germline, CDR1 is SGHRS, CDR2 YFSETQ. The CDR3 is CASSLGPNYGYTF. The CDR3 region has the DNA TGCGCCAGCAGCTTGGGGCCGAACTATGGCTACACCTTC.

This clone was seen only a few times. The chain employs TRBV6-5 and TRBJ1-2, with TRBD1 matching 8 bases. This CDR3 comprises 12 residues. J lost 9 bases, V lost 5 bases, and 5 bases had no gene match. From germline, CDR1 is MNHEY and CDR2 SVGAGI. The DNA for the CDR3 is TGTGCCAGCAGTCCAGGACAGGGCCGCTACACCTTC. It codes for CASSPGQGRYTF.